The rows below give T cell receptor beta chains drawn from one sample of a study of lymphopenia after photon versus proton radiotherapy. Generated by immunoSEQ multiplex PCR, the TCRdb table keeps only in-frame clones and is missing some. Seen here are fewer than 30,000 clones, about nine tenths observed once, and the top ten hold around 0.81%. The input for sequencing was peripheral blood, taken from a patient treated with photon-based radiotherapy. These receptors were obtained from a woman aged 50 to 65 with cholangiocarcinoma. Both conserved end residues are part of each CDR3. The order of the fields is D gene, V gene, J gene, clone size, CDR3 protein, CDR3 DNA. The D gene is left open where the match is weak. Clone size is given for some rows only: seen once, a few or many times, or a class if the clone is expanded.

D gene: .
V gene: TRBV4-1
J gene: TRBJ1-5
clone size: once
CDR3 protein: CASSQEEVNQRPQHF
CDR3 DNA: TGCGCCAGCAGCCAAGAGGAGGTTAATCAGCGGCCCCAGCATTTT

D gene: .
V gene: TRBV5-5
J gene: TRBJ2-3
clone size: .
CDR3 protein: CASSSWSGTDTQYF
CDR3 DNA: TGTGCCAGCAGCTCGTGGTCGGGTACAGATACGCAGTATTTT

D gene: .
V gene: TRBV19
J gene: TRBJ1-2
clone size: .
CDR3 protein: CASSDPGRANYGYTF
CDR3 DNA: TGTGCCAGTAGTGACCCAGGGAGAGCTAACTATGGCTACACCTTC

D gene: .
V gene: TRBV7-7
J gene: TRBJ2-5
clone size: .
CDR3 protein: CASSSRWAQQETQYF
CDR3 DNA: TGTGCTAGCAGCTCCCGGTGGGCCCAACAAGAGACCCAGTACTTC

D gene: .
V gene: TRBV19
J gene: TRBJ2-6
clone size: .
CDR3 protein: CASSIGQPGANVLTF
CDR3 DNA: TGTGCCAGTAGTATCGGGCAGCCCGGGGCCAACGTCCTGACTTTC

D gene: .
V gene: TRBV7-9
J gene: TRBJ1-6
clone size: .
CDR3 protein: CASSLRDYSPLHF
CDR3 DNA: TGTGCCAGCAGCTTAAGGGACTATTCACCCCTCCACTTT

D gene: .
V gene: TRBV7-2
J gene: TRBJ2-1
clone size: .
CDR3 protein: CASSLFGRDNEQFF
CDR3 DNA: TGTGCCAGCAGCTTATTTGGTAGGGACAATGAGCAGTTCTTC

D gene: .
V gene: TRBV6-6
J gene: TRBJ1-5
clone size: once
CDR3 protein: CASSMGVNQPQHF
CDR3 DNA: TGTGCCAGCAGTATGGGGGTCAATCAGCCCCAGCATTTT

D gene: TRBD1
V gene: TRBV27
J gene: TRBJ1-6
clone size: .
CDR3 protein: CASSLSTGFNSPLHF
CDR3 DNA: TGTGCCAGCAGTTTATCGACAGGGTTCAATTCACCCCTCCACTTT

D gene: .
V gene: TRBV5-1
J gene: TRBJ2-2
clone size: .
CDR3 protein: CASRSGLANTGELFF
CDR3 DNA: TGCGCCAGCAGGTCGGGCCTCGCGAACACCGGGGAGCTGTTTTTT

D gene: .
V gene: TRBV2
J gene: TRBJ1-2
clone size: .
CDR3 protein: CASSGSLFANYGYTF
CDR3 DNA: TGTGCCAGCAGCGGGTCTCTTTTTGCTAACTATGGCTACACCTTC

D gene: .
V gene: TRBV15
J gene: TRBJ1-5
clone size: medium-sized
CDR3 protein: CATSRDPKEAWQPQHF
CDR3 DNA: TGTGCCACCAGCAGAGATCCGAAGGAGGCATGGCAGCCCCAGCATTTT

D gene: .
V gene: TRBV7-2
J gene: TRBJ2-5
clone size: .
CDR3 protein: CASSLAHGGETQYF
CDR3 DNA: TGTGCCAGCAGCTTAGCCCACGGGGGAGAGACCCAGTACTTC

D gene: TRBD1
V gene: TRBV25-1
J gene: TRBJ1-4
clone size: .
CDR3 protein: CASRPDRGNEKLFF
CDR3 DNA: TGTGCCAGCAGACCGGACAGGGGAAATGAAAAACTGTTTTTT

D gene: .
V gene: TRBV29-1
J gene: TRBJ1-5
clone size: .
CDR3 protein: CSALLGTVSSNQPQHF
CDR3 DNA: TGCAGCGCTCTACTCGGGACGGTTTCTAGCAATCAGCCCCAGCATTTT

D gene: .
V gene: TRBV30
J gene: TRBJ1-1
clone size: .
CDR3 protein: CAWSQGGVGADTEAFF
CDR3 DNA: TGTGCCTGGAGCCAAGGGGGAGTGGGGGCAGACACTGAAGCTTTCTTT

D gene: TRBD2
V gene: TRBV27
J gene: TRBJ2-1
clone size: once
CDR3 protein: CVTGGVYNEQFF
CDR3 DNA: TGTGTTACGGGGGGGGTTTACAATGAGCAGTTCTTC

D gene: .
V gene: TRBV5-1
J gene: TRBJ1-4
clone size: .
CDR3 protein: CASSLGDWEKLFF
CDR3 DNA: TGCGCCAGCAGCTTAGGGGACTGGGAAAAACTGTTTTTT

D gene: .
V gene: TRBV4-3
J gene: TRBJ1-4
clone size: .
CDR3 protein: CASSQDRREGEKLFF
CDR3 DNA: TGCGCCAGCAGCCAAGATCGAAGGGAGGGTGAAAAACTGTTTTTT

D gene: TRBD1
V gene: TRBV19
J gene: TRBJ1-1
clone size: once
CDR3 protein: CASSIRGQGSEAFF
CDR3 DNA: TGTGCCAGTAGTATACGGGGACAGGGGTCTGAAGCTTTCTTT

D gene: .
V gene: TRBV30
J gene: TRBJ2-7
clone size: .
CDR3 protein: CAWSVGEGPTYEQYF
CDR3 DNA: TGTGCCTGGAGTGTAGGTGAGGGCCCAACCTACGAGCAGTACTTC

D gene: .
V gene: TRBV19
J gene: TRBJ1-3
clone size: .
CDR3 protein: CASSIVGISGRLSGNTIYF
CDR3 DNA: TGTGCCAGTAGTATAGTGGGTATCTCGGGAAGATTATCTGGAAACACCATATATTTT

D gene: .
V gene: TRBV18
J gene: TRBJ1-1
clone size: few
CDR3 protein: CASSPVPVGTEAFF
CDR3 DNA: TGTGCCAGCTCACCAGTGCCCGTAGGTACTGAAGCTTTCTTT

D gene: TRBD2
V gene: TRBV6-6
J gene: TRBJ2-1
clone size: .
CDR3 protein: CASSPQRGEYNEQFF
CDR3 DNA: TGTGCCAGCAGCCCCCAACGGGGGGAGTACAATGAGCAGTTCTTC

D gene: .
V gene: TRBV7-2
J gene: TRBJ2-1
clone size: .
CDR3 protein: CASTKFLGGSGEQFF
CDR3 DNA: TGTGCCAGCACTAAATTCTTAGGGGGGTCAGGTGAGCAGTTCTTC

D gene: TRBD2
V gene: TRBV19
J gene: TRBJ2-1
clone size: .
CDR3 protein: CASSTNSGASYNEQFF
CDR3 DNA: TGTGCCAGTAGTACCAATAGCGGGGCTTCCTACAATGAGCAGTTCTTC

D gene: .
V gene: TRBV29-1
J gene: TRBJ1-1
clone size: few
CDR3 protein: CSVEGVPENTEAFF
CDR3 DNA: TGCAGCGTTGAAGGGGTCCCGGAAAACACTGAAGCTTTCTTT

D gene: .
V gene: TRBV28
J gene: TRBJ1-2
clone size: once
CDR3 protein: CASSRGYGYTF
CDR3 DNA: TGTGCCAGCAGCAGGGGCTATGGCTACACCTTC